This TCR beta chain derives from a study of T cells in Graves' hyperthyroidism and ophthalmopathy. Amplified TCR beta CDR3 regions derived from RNA transcripts. The study used the HTBI primer set for a first-round RT-PCR of the TCR CDR3. TCRdb processed the multiplex PCR reads anew with MiXCR; each CDR3 protein has one entry. The table includes about half a million distinct CDR3 sequences, around a fifth detected once. Patients were excluded because of uncontrolled infection, other autoimmune disease, pregnancy or lactation. The CDR3 is 14 residues long. Germline V lookup: CDR1 MRHNA, CDR2 SNTAGT. V was shortened by 5 bases and J by 10 bases, with 18 bases between the two germline ends.

The source material was blood. The chain has TRBV6-4 and TRBJ2-1, with D possibly TRBD2 on 5 matching bases. This TCR came from a woman aged 65 to 85 with Graves' ophthalmopathy. CDR3 bases: TGTGCCAGCAGTCCGGACTCCACAATGACGGAGCAGTTCTTC. Its protein product is CASSPDSTMTEQFF.